This T cell receptor (beta chain) was sequenced for a study of blood T cell repertoires in COVID-19 (TCRdb year 2020). About the full investigation: Collaborator samples came from the United States, Italy and Spain and covered acute and convalescent phases of COVID-19. The material from the prospective study consisted of cDNA or gDNA derived from T cells, B-cell-depleted T cells, or PBMCs. Deeply sampled blood TCRbeta repertoires from subjects exposed to, actively infected with, or recovered from COVID-19 were included in the dataset. The repertoires were released in a freely available public database intended as a resource for research on the immune response to SARS-CoV-2. The samples were drawn from two sources: the first 160 participants of the ongoing ImmuneRACE study, and fewer than 1,500 subjects contributed by 6 global collaborators. Sample metadata almost always included a de-identified subject ID, COVID-19 status, age in years and sex. Where HLA class I and class II types were available, the types were taken from metadata supplied by the sample provider, not from assay-based typing.

Per the germline V gene, MGHRA is the CDR1 and YSYEKL is the CDR2. V is clipped by 1 base and J by 3 bases, and the sequence between their germline boundaries is 12 bases long. From cysteine to phenylalanine, the CDR3 is 15 amino acids long. Only the CDR3 portion is preserved as DNA: 45 bases, with reading frame beginning at the first base. A second Seattle source provided samples from volunteer blood donors who had recovered from COVID-19. The collaborating institutions used their own protocols to collect whole blood in K2EDTA tubes. For TCRbeta analysis, collaborator samples were shipped as frozen whole blood, as isolated PBMCs, or as DNA extracted from either sample type. Beyond this particular receptor, the publication reports: Clinical and demographic metadata were provided uncurated, with the amount varying by source and participant.

TCRbeta CDR3 regions were amplified from genomic DNA by means of the immunoSEQ Assay, a bias-controlled multiplex PCR. The study's own analysis went as follows. The number of nucleated cells in each sample was estimated from the amplification of reference gene primers within the assay. To quantify the absolute abundance of each unique TCRbeta CDR3 rearrangement, sequence reads were collapsed and filtered. For each sample, productive Simpson clonality was calculated by taking the square root of Simpson's diversity index across productive rearrangements. TCRdb mirrors the immuneACCESS table, restricted to in-frame sequences. Some clones are absent from its copies; in checked studies, under half trace to an unresolved V gene, and the reason for the others is unknown. V and J calls and clone size are given by that table; D and trimming were obtained from the DNA. Counted in this sample were under 200,000 clones; 84% of them appeared once. Roughly 7.7% of the sample is held by the ten biggest clonotypes.

On this clone: Its antigen is currently not known. The record has no base qualities; no much larger clone is one base away.

Material: peripheral blood. The V and J genes are TRBV4-1 and TRBJ1-1; 5 matching bases give a weak D call of TRBD1. The sequence came from a man aged 35 to 55 who had recovered from COVID-19. The nucleotide sequence is TGCGCCAGCAGCCAAGGGGGGGGTAAATACACTGAAGCTTTCTTT. This is translated as CASSQGGGKYTEAFF.